The 27 T cell receptor beta chains listed next were all sequenced from one sample in a study of T cells after yellow fever vaccination. TCRdb analysed the 5' RACE reads with MiXCR anew, one entry per CDR3 protein. The data hold about 330,000 distinct CDR3 sequences, with about 6.9% observed a single time. Sequenced here: PBMCs, sampled about 49 days after the first yellow fever vaccination. The source is a man between 18 and 29 years old who received the YFV17D yellow fever vaccine.

V gene TRBV5-1 combines with J gene TRBJ1-1; possible D gene TRBD1, 5 bases. The CDR3 length is 14 residues. Trimming pared 2 bases from V and 5 bases from J, leaving 13 bases between. Germline values: CDR1 SGHRS, CDR2 YFSETQ. The CDR3 bases are TGCGCCAGCAGCTTAAAGCAGGGAGGGACTGAAGCTTTCTTT. This encodes CASSLKQGGTEAFF.

The rearrangement uses TRBV5-1 and TRBJ2-6; D remains ambiguous. The ends were cut back, 3 bases at V and 1 base at J, with 5 bases in the middle. The CDR3 covers 14 residues. CDR1 is SGHRS, CDR2 YFSETQ, per germline. The CDR3 DNA sequence: TGCGCCAGCAGCTACAGATCTGGGGCCAACGTCCTGACTTTC. The encoded protein is CASSYRSGANVLTF.

The chain employs TRBV9 and TRBJ2-2; D might be TRBD1 or TRBD2, each matching 5 bases. The CDR3 has 14 residues. With 6 bases removed from V and 0 bases from J, the gap between germline ends came to 9 bases. Germline V lookup: CDR1 SGDLS, CDR2 YYNGEE. The CDR3 DNA sequence: TGTGCCAGCACGGGGCAGCCGAACACCGGGGAGCTGTTTTTT. This translates into CASTGQPNTGELFF.

This clonotype was detected a few times. The V call is TRBV4-1, the J call TRBJ1-5, with TRBD1 identical over 9 bases. V shed 5 bases, J shed 2 bases, and the junction held 10 bases outside the gene matches. The CDR3 extends over 17 amino acids. Germline V lookup: CDR1 MGHRA, CDR2 YSYEKL. The CDR3 bases are TGCGCCAGCAGCGGCCGGGACAGGGATATGGGCAATCAGCCCCAGCATTTT. This translates into CASSGRDRDMGNQPQHF.

The J gene is TRBJ1-1, the V gene TRBV12-3 or TRBV12-4; unclear D gene. This CDR3 is 12 amino acids long. V was trimmed by 7 bases and J by 4 bases, leaving 10 bases between them. The CDR3 region has the DNA TGTGCCAGCACCGATGTTAGCACTGAAGCTTTCTTT. This encodes CASTDVSTEAFF.

This clonotype was observed a few times. The genes are TRBV27 and TRBJ2-1; D gene unclear. This CDR3 comprises 12 residues. Between the trimmed V and J ends, which lost 3 bases and 13 bases, there was a span of 13 bases. Germline CDR1 reads MNHEY; CDR2 reads SMNVEV (reference sequence). The CDR3 DNA is TGTGCCAGCAGTTTTATCTGGGGTGGCCAGTTCTTC. The encoded protein is CASSFIWGGQFF.

In this sample, this clonotype turned up many times. The chain links TRBV6-1 to TRBJ1-3; D remains ambiguous. CDR1 and CDR2 from the germline V gene are MNHNS and SASEGT. Deletions cut 5 bases from V and 3 bases from J, with 11 bases between. CDR3 length: 14 residues. The CDR3 nucleotides read TGTGCCAGCAGTCAATTTTCTGATGGAAACACCATATATTTT. Protein product: CASSQFSDGNTIYF.

There are a few counts of this clonotype. The V and J genes are TRBV6-2 or TRBV6-3 and TRBJ2-3; D uncertain. The CDR3 covers 17 residues. Trimming pared 2 bases from V and 5 bases from J, leaving 20 bases between. Per the germline V gene, CDR1 is MNHEY and CDR2 is SVGEGT. The CDR3 nucleotides read TGTGCCAGCAGTTACGGTATAGTCCGCCCTTTTAGAGATACGCAGTATTTT. It encodes CASSYGIVRPFRDTQYF.

The chain couples TRBV20-1 to TRBJ2-5; 10 nucleotides agree with TRBD2. Germline CDR1 is DFQATT and CDR2 is SNEGSKA (reference sequence). This CDR3 is 15 amino acids long. Losses at the gene ends were 3 bases for V and 4 bases for J; bases not matched to a gene: 8. DNA of the CDR3: TGCAGTGCTAGCTGGCCTAGCGGGGGCGGAGAGACCCAGTACTTC. Amino acids: CSASWPSGGGETQYF.

The CDR3 sequence is CASSLAGHNTDTQYF. The CDR3 DNA is TGTGCCAGCAGCCTAGCGGGGCATAATACAGATACGCAGTATTTT. The chain recombines TRBV5-4 with TRBJ2-3; 9 bases are shared with TRBD2. V lost 4 bases to trimming and J lost 3 bases; unmatched junction nucleotides: 6. The CDR3 extends over 15 amino acids. Per the germline V gene, CDR1 is SGHNT and CDR2 is YYREEE (reference sequence).

This clonotype was counted at least ten times. The gene calls are TRBV6-5 and TRBJ2-3, with D uncertain. The CDR3 has 13 residues. Germline loops: CDR1 MNHEY, CDR2 SVGAGI. V lost 5 bases, J lost 8 bases, and 14 bases lay in between. The CDR3 DNA sequence: TGTGCCAGCAGTAATCCACGGTGGAGTACGCAGTATTTT. Translation: CASSNPRWSTQYF.

This clonotype was recorded at least ten times. The rearrangement uses TRBV5-1 and TRBJ1-1; 8 bases agree with TRBD1. In germline, CDR1 is SGHRS, CDR2 YFSETQ. This CDR3 contains 15 residues. V dropped 2 bases and J dropped 3; count of bases not matched to a gene: 6. CDR3 sequence: CASSFGQGGYTEAFF. CDR3 nucleotide sequence: TGCGCCAGCAGCTTCGGACAGGGCGGGTACACTGAAGCTTTCTTT.

The V gene is TRBV7-6, the J gene TRBJ2-1; 7 bases match TRBD2. The V and J ends lost 2 bases and 3 bases, in that order; junction bases with no gene match: 7. Germline-derived CDR1 and CDR2 are SGHVS and FNYEAQ. The CDR3 is made up of 16 amino acids. CDR3 coding DNA: TGTGCCAGCAGCTTATCTAGCGGACTAGTCTACAATGAGCAGTTCTTC. Its translation: CASSLSSGLVYNEQFF.

The chain uses TRBV25-1 and TRBJ2-1; TRBD2 aligns across 8 bases. The CDR3 has 16 amino acids. V shed 4 bases and J 2 bases; nucleotides not matched to a gene: 7. Germline loops: CDR1 MGHDK, CDR2 SYGVNS. CDR3 DNA sequence: TGTGCCAGCAGTGGGCTTGGGCGGGGGGCCTACAATGAGCAGTTCTTC. Translating it yields CASSGLGRGAYNEQFF.

This clonotype was counted only a few times. V usage is TRBV5-4 and J usage is TRBJ2-3, with 9 bases aligning to TRBD2. The V and J ends lost 0 bases and 7 bases, in that order; junction bases with no gene match: 12. The CDR3 runs to 17 residues. Germline loops: CDR1 SGHNT, CDR2 YYREEE (reference sequence). DNA of the CDR3: TGTGCCAGCAGCTTGGATGGCGGGGGGGCCATCTGGAATACGCAGTATTTT. Its translation is CASSLDGGGAIWNTQYF.

V usage is TRBV4-3 and J usage is TRBJ2-7; 10 positions agree with TRBD1. The V and J ends lost 5 bases and 2 bases, in that order; junction bases with no gene match: 12. The CDR3 extends over 17 amino acids. In germline, CDR1 is LGHNA, CDR2 YSLEER. The CDR3 protein is CASSRDRGLGWTYEQYF. In nucleotides, the CDR3 is TGCGCCAGCAGCAGGGACAGGGGCCTTGGGTGGACCTACGAGCAGTACTTC.

This clonotype was detected many times. V is TRBV10-1 and J is TRBJ1-6; D possibly corresponds to TRBD1 (5 bases). Germline-derived CDR1 and CDR2 are WNHNN and SYGVQD (reference sequence). CDR3 size: 15 residues. Trimming pared 0 bases from V and 10 bases from J, leaving 13 bases between. CDR3 region: CASSESTGGSSPLHF. The CDR3 DNA sequence: TGCGCCAGCAGTGAGTCGACCGGGGGGTCATCACCCCTCCACTTT.

This clonotype was detected only a few times. The CDR3 sequence is CASTPTGANVLTF. CDR3 nucleotide sequence: TGTGCCAGCACGCCGACTGGGGCCAACGTCCTGACTTTC. The gene calls are TRBV19 and TRBJ2-6; D is unclear. Trimming cost V 9 bases and J 2 bases, with 8 bases left between them. Germline V gene data show CDR1 as LNHDA and CDR2 as SQIVND (reference sequence). The CDR3 length is 13 residues.

This chain uses TRBV6-5 with TRBJ2-7; TRBD2 is a possible D gene (5 bases). Germline-derived CDR1 and CDR2 are MNHEY and SVGAGI. This CDR3 is 13 amino acids long. V was shortened by 2 bases and J by 7 bases, with 12 bases between the two germline ends. The CDR3 protein is CASSYAATGEQYF. CDR3 coding DNA: TGTGCCAGCAGTTACGCCGCGACGGGAGAGCAGTACTTC.

This clonotype was seen only a few times. This chain uses TRBV20-1 with TRBJ1-2; D is unresolved. V was trimmed by 5 bases and J by 9 bases, leaving 10 bases between them. Germline CDR1 reads DFQATT; CDR2 reads SNEGSKA (reference sequence). The CDR3 is 10 residues long. CDR3 bases: TGCAGTGCTGGCCGCCGGCGCTACACCTTC. It translates to CSAGRRRYTF.

This clonotype was detected only a few times. The chain links TRBV20-1 to TRBJ2-7, with 7 nucleotides matching TRBD2. Trimming at V came to 6 bases and at J to 2 bases, leaving 7 bases not matched to a gene. The CDR3 length is 13 residues. Per the germline V gene, CDR1 is DFQATT and CDR2 is SNEGSKA (reference sequence). The CDR3, as DNA: TGCAGTGCCGACCGGGACTACCCCTACGAGCAGTACTTC. Its protein product is CSADRDYPYEQYF.

The sample holds one count of this clonotype. The chain carries TRBV5-4 and TRBJ2-5, with D perhaps TRBD1 or TRBD2 (5 bases each). This CDR3 has 15 amino acids. Germline assignment: CDR1 SGHNT and CDR2 YYREEE (reference sequence). Trimming stripped 4 bases from V and 2 bases from J, with 15 bases between. CDR3 region: CASSRGARGQETQYF. CDR3 DNA sequence: TGTGCCAGCAGCAGGGGAGCACGGGGACAAGAGACCCAGTACTTC.

The J gene is TRBJ2-1, the V gene TRBV12-3 or TRBV12-4; 7 nucleotides align to TRBD1. The V gene end was trimmed by 5 bases and the J gene end by 9 bases; junction bases not matched to a gene: 10. The CDR3 has 14 residues. CDR3 amino acids: CASSLRDSAGEQFF. Here the CDR3 DNA reads TGTGCCAGCAGTCTCCGGGACAGTGCGGGTGAGCAGTTCTTC.

This clonotype has just a few counts. Here the CDR3 reads CASSRSGGNEQFF. Written as DNA, the CDR3 is TGTGCCAGCAGTCGGAGTGGGGGCAATGAGCAGTTCTTC. The chain links TRBV6-2 or TRBV6-3 to TRBJ2-1, with D possibly being TRBD1 or TRBD2 (5 bases each). V shed 5 bases and J shed 6 bases, with 11 bases lying between them. CDR1 is MNHEY and CDR2 is SVGEGT in the germline V gene. This CDR3 comprises 13 residues.

The rearrangement uses TRBV5-1 and TRBJ2-5, with a weak D call TRBD2 (5 bases). V shed 2 bases and J shed 5 bases, with 16 bases lying between them. This CDR3 spans 15 amino acids. CDR1 is SGHRS, CDR2 YFSETQ, per germline. The DNA for the CDR3 is TGCGCCAGCAGCTTCATCCCGGGATCCTCGGAGACCCAGTACTTC. Its translation: CASSFIPGSSETQYF.

This clonotype was found a few times. The V and J genes are TRBV10-3 and TRBJ1-5; 8 bases match TRBD1. CDR1 and CDR2 (germline): ENHRY, SYGVKD. The V and J ends lost 4 bases and 9 bases, in that order; junction bases with no gene match: 17. The CDR3 is 17 amino acids. The CDR3 is CAISVGQNGGGQGPQHF. CDR3 sequence (DNA): TGTGCCATCAGTGTAGGGCAGAATGGGGGCGGACAGGGGCCCCAGCATTTT.

This clonotype was found many times. The chain has TRBV6-6 and TRBJ1-4; TRBD1 aligns across 7 bases. V shed 5 bases and J 8 bases; nucleotides not matched to a gene: 5. The CDR3 runs 13 residues. Per germline, CDR1 MNHNY and CDR2 SVGAGI (reference sequence). CDR3 loop: CASSHRGEEKLFF. The CDR3 bases are TGTGCCAGCAGTCACAGGGGCGAAGAAAAACTGTTTTTT.